This entry lists 9 T cell receptor beta chains sequenced from one sample in a study of T cell repertoires in cytomegalovirus infection. TCRdb used MiXCR to reprocess the reads, holding one entry per CDR3 protein. The sample has around 630,000 distinct CDR3 sequences; 24% are singletons. Sequenced input: CD8+ T cells from PBMCs. The receptors come from a human donor in good health (CMV status not recorded). Some clones in this sample may be carry-over from other donors' samples.

This clonotype occurred a few times. The V and J genes are TRBV19 and TRBJ2-1, with a tentative D call TRBD2 (6 bases). Germline V lookup: CDR1 LNHDA, CDR2 SQIVND (reference sequence). V was cut by 6 bases and J by 2 bases, with 14 bases left in between. The CDR3 has 15 amino acids. CDR3 DNA sequence: TGTGCCAGTAGCGGGACTCCACGGGCCTACAATGAGCAGTTCTTC. Translated: CASSGTPRAYNEQFF. Complete variable domain (other parts from reference TRBV19 and TRBJ2-1): DGGITQSPKYLFRKEGQNVTLSCEQNLNHDAMYWYRQDPGQGLRLIYYSQIVNDFQKGDIAEGYSVSREKKESFPLTVTSAQKNPTAFYLCASSGTPRAYNEQFFGPGTRLTVL.

This clonotype was observed a few times. J is TRBJ2-7 and V is TRBV5-6; no clear D gene. There are 14 residues in the CDR3. CDR1 is SGHDT and CDR2 is YYEEEE in the germline V gene. The V and J ends lost 4 bases and 3 bases respectively, with 14 bases between them. The CDR3 nucleotides are TGTGCCAGCAGCCCCGGACGGAAAGTCTACGAGCAGTACGTC. The encoded protein is CASSPGRKVYEQYV.

This chain connects TRBV20-1 to TRBJ2-7; 9 bases are shared with TRBD1. Germline values: CDR1 DFQATT, CDR2 SNEGSKA (reference sequence). The V gene end was trimmed by 3 bases and the J gene end by 3 bases; junction bases not matched to a gene: 9. CDR3 length equals 15 residues. CDR3 protein: CSASEGQGGVYEQYF. The CDR3, as DNA: TGCAGTGCTAGTGAGGGACAGGGAGGGGTCTACGAGCAGTACTTC.

This sequence joins TRBV6-4 and TRBJ2-3; D might be TRBD1 (6 bases). V was clipped by 5 bases and J by 4 bases, with 10 bases between them. Germline assignment: CDR1 MRHNA and CDR2 SNTAGT. The CDR3 length is 13 residues. CDR3 bases: TGTGCCAGCAGTCACAGGGTCCCAGATACGCAGTATTTT. Amino acid sequence: CASSHRVPDTQYF.

J is TRBJ2-6 and V is TRBV15, with a weak D call TRBD1 (6 bases). The V end lost 6 bases, the J end lost 10 bases, and 22 bases lay between the germline ends. The germline gives CDR1 LNHNV, CDR2 YYDKDF (reference sequence). The CDR3 length is 16 residues. The chain's CDR3 is CATRGVSERGQNVLTF. Written as DNA, the CDR3 is TGTGCCACCAGGGGAGTCTCGGAACGGGGACAAAACGTCCTGACTTTC.

This clonotype occurred a few times. This chain joins TRBV9 and TRBJ2-5; D might be TRBD1 (5 bases). The CDR3 is 15 amino acids. The germline V and J ends were trimmed by 0 bases and 4 bases, with 13 bases remaining between them. CDR1 is SGDLS, CDR2 YYNGEE, per germline. CDR3 nucleotides: TGTGCCAGCAGCGTAGCGGGCCAGGGCGGAGAGACCCAGTACTTC. This translates into CASSVAGQGGETQYF.

V gene TRBV15 combines with J gene TRBJ2-7; the D gene is possibly TRBD1 (6 bases). This CDR3 is 12 amino acids long. The germline V gene encodes CDR1 LNHNV and CDR2 YYDKDF (reference sequence). V lost 9 bases, J lost 3 bases, and 12 bases lay in between. The DNA of the CDR3 is TGTGCCACACAGGGAGATCTCTACGAGCAGTACTTC. Residues: CATQGDLYEQYF.

This clonotype occurred a few times. The chain joins TRBV6-6 to TRBJ2-2; D possibly corresponds to TRBD2 (5 bases). CDR1 and CDR2 (germline): MNHNY, SVGAGI (reference sequence). The CDR3 has 14 residues. Trimming cost V 0 bases and J 5 bases, with 7 bases left between them. The CDR3 here is CASSYSPGTGELFF. Written as DNA, the CDR3 is TGTGCCAGCAGTTACTCCCCGGGGACCGGGGAGCTGTTTTTT.

V and J are TRBV27 and TRBJ1-5, with TRBD1 matching over 9 bases. The V gene's germline CDR1 is MNHEY and CDR2 SMNVEV (reference sequence). This CDR3 comprises 15 residues. V was clipped by 2 bases and J by 7 bases; unmatched bases: 6. The CDR3 protein is CASSLGGQGEQPQHF. DNA for the CDR3: TGTGCCAGCAGTTTAGGGGGACAGGGTGAACAGCCCCAGCATTTT.